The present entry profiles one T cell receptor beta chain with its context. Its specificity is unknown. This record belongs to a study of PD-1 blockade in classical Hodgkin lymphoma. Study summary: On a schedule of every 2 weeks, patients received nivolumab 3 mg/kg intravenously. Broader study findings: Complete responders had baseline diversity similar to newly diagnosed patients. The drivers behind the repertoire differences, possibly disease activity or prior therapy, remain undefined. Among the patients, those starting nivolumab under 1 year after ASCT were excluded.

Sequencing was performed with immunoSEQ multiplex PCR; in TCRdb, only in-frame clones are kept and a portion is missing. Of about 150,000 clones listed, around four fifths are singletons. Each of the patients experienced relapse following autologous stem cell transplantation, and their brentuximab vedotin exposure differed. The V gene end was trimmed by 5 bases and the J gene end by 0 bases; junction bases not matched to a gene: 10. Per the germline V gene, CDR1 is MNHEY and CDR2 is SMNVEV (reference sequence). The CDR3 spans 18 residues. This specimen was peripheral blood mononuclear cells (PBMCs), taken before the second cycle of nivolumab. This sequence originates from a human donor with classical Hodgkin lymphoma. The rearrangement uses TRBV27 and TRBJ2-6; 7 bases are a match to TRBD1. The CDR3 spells CASSPPGQASSGANVLTF. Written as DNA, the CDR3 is TGTGCCAGCAGTCCCCCCGGACAGGCGAGCTCTGGGGCCAACGTCCTGACTTTC.